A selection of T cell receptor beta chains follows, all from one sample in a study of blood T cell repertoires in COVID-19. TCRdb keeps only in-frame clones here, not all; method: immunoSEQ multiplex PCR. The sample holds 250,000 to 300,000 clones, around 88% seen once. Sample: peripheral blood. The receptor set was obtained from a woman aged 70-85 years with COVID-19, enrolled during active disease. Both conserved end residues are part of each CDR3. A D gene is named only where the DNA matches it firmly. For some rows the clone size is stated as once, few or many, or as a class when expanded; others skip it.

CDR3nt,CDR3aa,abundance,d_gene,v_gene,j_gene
TGCGCCAGCAGCAGCCTCGCAGGCAACTATGGCTACACCTTC,CASSSLAGNYGYTF,NA,NA,TRBV5-1,TRBJ1-2
TGTGCCAGCCTAGGAGCAACTAATGAAAAACTGTTTTTT,CASLGATNEKLFF,NA,NA,TRBV2,TRBJ1-4
TGTGCCAGCAGCTACTCCGGGAGGGCCACTGAAGCTTTCTTT,CASSYSGRATEAFF,NA,NA,TRBV7-2,TRBJ1-1
TGTGCCAGCAGCACCCGCGGGACCCCCGGGACCCAGTACTTC,CASSTRGTPGTQYF,NA,NA,TRBV14,TRBJ2-5
TGCGCCAGCAGAAGGACAACCGATGGATCTGAAGCTTTCTTT,CASRRTTDGSEAFF,NA,NA,TRBV10-1,TRBJ1-1
TGTGCCAGCAGCCCCACATGGGGGGGGGCAACTAATGAAAAACTGTTTTTT,CASSPTWGGATNEKLFF,NA,NA,TRBV9,TRBJ1-4
TGCAGCGTCCAGAGGGGGGGCACTGAAGCTTTCTTT,CSVQRGGTEAFF,NA,NA,TRBV29-1,TRBJ1-1
TGCGCCAGCAGACCCATGGGCCGGAAGGAAAAACTGTTTTTT,CASRPMGRKEKLFF,NA,NA,TRBV4-1,TRBJ1-4
TGTGCCAGCAGCTACCCGGGTTCTCACTCTGGAAACACCATATATTTT,CASSYPGSHSGNTIYF,NA,NA,TRBV7-8,TRBJ1-3
TGTGCCAGCAGCCCATCCCTAAGCAATCAGCCCCAGCATTTT,CASSPSLSNQPQHF,NA,NA,TRBV3-1/TRBV3-2,TRBJ1-5
TGCAGTGCCAACAGGGGTAACGGCTACACCTTC,CSANRGNGYTF,NA,TRBD1,TRBV20-1,TRBJ1-2
TGCGCCAGCAGCTTGAACTACTACAATGAGCAGTTCTTC,CASSLNYYNEQFF,few,NA,TRBV5-1,TRBJ2-1
TGCGCCAGCAGTGAGCAGGCCCATGAAAAACTGTTTTTT,CASSEQAHEKLFF,NA,NA,TRBV10-2,TRBJ1-4
TGTGCTACCACCCCCGGTCCACTGAATCAGCCCCAGCATTTT,CATTPGPLNQPQHF,NA,NA,TRBV10-3,TRBJ1-5
TGTGCCTGGAAAGGAATCAGGGGGCTACAAGAGACCCAGTACTTC,CAWKGIRGLQETQYF,NA,TRBD1,TRBV30,TRBJ2-5
TGCGCCAGCAGCTTGGGGGGGGTCGAGCCCGGGGAGCTGTTTTTT,CASSLGGVEPGELFF,NA,NA,TRBV5-1,TRBJ2-2
TGTGCCAGCAGCGTAGCGAGCAGGGATAGCCACGAGCAGTACTTC,CASSVASRDSHEQYF,NA,NA,TRBV9,TRBJ2-7
TGTGCCAGCAGCGTAGACGCAGGTTATCAGCCCCAGCATTTT,CASSVDAGYQPQHF,NA,NA,TRBV9,TRBJ1-5
TGCGCCAGCAGCTTGGAAGAGACAGGGGGGACTGAAGCTTTCTTT,CASSLEETGGTEAFF,NA,TRBD1,TRBV5-1,TRBJ1-1
TGTGCTAGTGGTTTGGTACTACAGGGTAACTACGAGCAGTACTTC,CASGLVLQGNYEQYF,NA,NA,TRBV12-5,TRBJ2-7
TGTGCCAGCAGTTTTAGAGGACTAGCTCTCGGGGAGCTGTTTTTT,CASSFRGLALGELFF,NA,TRBD2,TRBV28,TRBJ2-2
TGCGCCAGCAGCCAAGATCTGACAGGGAGCGGCAATCAGCCCCAGCATTTT,CASSQDLTGSGNQPQHF,NA,TRBD1,TRBV4-3,TRBJ1-5
TGTGCCAGCAGCTTACCCAAAACAGGGAGTAATGAAAAACTGTTTTTT,CASSLPKTGSNEKLFF,NA,NA,TRBV7-2,TRBJ1-4
TGTGCCAGCAGTAGGGGTGGAAGAGCCCTCCACTTT,CASSRGGRALHF,NA,NA,TRBV6-2/TRBV6-3,TRBJ1-6
TGTGCCAGCAGCGTAGGAAGGGGGTACACAGATACGCAGTATTTT,CASSVGRGYTDTQYF,NA,NA,TRBV9,TRBJ2-3
TGTGCCAGCAGTTTAGGGGGGACCTTGGTCACTGAAGCTTTCTTT,CASSLGGTLVTEAFF,NA,NA,TRBV28,TRBJ1-1